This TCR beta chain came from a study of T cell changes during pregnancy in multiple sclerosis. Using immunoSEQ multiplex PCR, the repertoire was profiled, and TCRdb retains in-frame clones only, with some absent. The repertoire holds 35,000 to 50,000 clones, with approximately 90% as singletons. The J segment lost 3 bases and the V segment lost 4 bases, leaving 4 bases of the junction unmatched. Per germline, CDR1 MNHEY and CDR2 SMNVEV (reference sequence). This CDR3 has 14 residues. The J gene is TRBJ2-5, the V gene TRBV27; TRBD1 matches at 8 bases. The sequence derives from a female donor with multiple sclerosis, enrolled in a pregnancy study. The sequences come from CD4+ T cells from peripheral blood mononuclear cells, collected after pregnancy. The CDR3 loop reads CASSSWTGKETQYF. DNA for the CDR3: TGTGCCAGCAGTTCCTGGACAGGGAAAGAGACCCAGTACTTC.